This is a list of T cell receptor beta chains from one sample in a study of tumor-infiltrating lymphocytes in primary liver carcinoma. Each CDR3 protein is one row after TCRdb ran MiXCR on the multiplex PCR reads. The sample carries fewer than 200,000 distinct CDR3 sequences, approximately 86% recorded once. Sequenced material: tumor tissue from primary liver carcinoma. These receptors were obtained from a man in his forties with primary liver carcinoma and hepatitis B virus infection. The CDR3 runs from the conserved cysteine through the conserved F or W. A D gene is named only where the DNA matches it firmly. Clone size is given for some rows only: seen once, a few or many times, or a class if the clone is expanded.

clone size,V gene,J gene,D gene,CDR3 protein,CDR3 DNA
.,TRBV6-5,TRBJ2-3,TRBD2,CASNPGLVGADIQYF,TGTGCCAGCAACCCAGGACTAGTGGGAGCAGATATTCAGTATTTT
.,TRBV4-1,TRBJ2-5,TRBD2,CASSQDVGREAQYF,TGCGCCAGTAGCCAAGATGTAGGTCGGGAGGCCCAGTACTTC
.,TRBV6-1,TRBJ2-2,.,CASSDALLEGANTGELFF,TGTGCCAGCAGTGACGCGCTTCTAGAGGGAGCGAACACCGGGGAACTGTTTTTT
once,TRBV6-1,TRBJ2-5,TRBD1,CPSSSQGEIQCF,TGTCCCAGCAGCTCCCAGGGGGAGATCCAGTGCTTC
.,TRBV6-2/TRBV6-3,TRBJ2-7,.,CASKRLQEDYEQYF,TGTGCCAGTAAAAGACTACAGGAAGACTACGAGCAGTACTTC
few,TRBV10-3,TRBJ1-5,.,CAISESTSQPQHF,TGTGCTATCAGTGAGTCGACAAGTCAGCCCCAGCATTTT
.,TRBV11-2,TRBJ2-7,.,CASSSNKKSYEQYF,TGTGCCAGCAGCTCTAACAAGAAGTCCTACGAGCAGTACTTT
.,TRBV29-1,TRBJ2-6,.,CNVAGSGANVLIF,TGCAACGTTGCAGGGTCTGGGGCCAACGTCCTGATTTTC
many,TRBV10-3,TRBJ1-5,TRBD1,CAILSSGGGDQPQHF,TGTGCCATCCTAAGTTCAGGGGGCGGAGATCAGCCCCAGCATTTT
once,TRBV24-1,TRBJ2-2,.,CATSDLMDTGEPLF,TGTGCCACCAGTGATTTGATGGACACCGGGGAGCCGTTATTT
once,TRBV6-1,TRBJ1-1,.,CASIEGMNTEAFF,TGCGCCAGCATTGAAGGTATGAACACTGAAGCTTTCTTT
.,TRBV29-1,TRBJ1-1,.,CSVIETIEAYF,TGCAGCGTTATCGAGACCATTGAAGCTTACTTT
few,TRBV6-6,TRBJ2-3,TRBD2,CASSLSGRGSDTQYF,TGTGCCAGCAGCCTTAGCGGGAGGGGGTCAGATACGCAATATTTT
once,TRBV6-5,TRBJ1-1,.,CACSPPTGAIGIVEAYF,TGTGCCTGCAGTCCCCCCACGGGGGCGATAGGTATCGTTGAAGCTTACTTT
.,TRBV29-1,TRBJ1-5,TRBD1,CIVGTKGATQHF,TGCATCGTTGGTACCAAGGGGGCTACGCAGCATTTT
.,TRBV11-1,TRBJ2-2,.,CASSPGVGTNTGELSF,TGTGCTAGCAGCCCGGGGGTCGGGACGAACACCGGGGAGCTGTCTTTT
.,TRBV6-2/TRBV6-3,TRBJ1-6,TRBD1,CTRSYLGTVDSPLQF,TGTACCCGCAGTTACCTCGGGACAGTTGACTCACCCCTCCAGTTT
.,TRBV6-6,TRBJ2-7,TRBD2,CACSHRAGGPTYEQYF,TGTGCCTGCAGTCATCGAGCGGGAGGACCTACCTACGAGCAGTACTTC
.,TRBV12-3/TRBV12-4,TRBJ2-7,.,CASSPLGSTGLGSYQQYF,TGTGCCAGCAGTCCCCTGGGGTCGACGGGATTGGGCTCCTACCAGCAGTACTTC
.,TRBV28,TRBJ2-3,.,CASRSSGCGSTDTQYF,TGTGCCAGCAGATCTTCAGGGTGTGGGAGCACAGATACGCAGTACTTT
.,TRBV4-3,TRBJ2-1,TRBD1,CASSLDRGGNEQLF,TGCGCCAGCAGCCTGGACAGGGGGGGAAATGAGCAGTTGTTC
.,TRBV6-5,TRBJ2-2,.,CPSSYMEDTGELFF,TGTCCCAGCAGTTACATGGAGGACACCGGGGAGCTGTTTTTT
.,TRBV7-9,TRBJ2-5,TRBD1,CVSSTRGTEQETQYF,TGTGTCAGCAGCACTAGAGGGACAGAACAAGAGACCCAGTACTTT
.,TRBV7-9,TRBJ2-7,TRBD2,CVSSDPSGADEQYF,TGTGTCAGCAGCGATCCTAGCGGGGCGGACGAACAGTACTTC
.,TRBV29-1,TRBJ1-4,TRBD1,CGVEEDRDRSEKLFF,TGCGGCGTTGAAGAAGACAGGGACAGGAGTGAAAAACTGTTTTTT
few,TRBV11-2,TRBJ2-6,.,CATQRPRSGVNILTF,TGTGCCACCCAGCGGCCACGCTCTGGGGTCAACATCCTGACTTTC
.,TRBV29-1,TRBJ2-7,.,CSVRAPADPEQYF,TGCAGTGTCCGTGCGCCAGCTGATCCCGAGCAGTACTTC
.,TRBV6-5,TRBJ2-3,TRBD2,CASNLGLAGTVTQYF,TGTGCCAGCAACCTAGGATTAGCGGGAACAGTTACGCAGTATTTT
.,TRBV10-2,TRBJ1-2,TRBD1,CASSRQGNYAYTF,TGCGCCAGCAGCCGACAGGGCAACTATGCCTACACCTTC
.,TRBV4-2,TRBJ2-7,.,CANSQDVLAGDEQYF,TGTGCCAACAGCCAAGATGTTCTAGCAGGAGACGAGCAGTACTTC
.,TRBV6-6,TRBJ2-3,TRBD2,CATRLAGGPQTDTQYF,TGTGCCACCCGACTAGCGGGAGGTCCCCAAACAGATACGCAGTATTTT
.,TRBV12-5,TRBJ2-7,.,CACEGTGSCEQYF,TGTGCCTGTGAAGGGACCGGTTCCTGCGAGCAGTACTTC
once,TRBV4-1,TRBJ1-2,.,CASGQFQGFYGYTF,TGCGCCAGCGGCCAATTTCAGGGATTCTATGGCTACACCTTC
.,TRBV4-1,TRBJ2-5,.,CDISQDDTETQYF,TGCGACATCAGCCAAGACGACACAGAGACCCAGTACTTC
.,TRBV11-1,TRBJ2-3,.,CTSSFIGTYTQYF,TGTACCAGCAGCTTTATTGGTACATATACCCAGTATTTT
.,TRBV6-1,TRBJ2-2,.,CASNHRGTIEELFF,TGTGCCAGCAACCACAGAGGGACAATAGAGGAACTGTTTTTT
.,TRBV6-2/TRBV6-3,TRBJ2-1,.,CASSPSDRDVNEQFF,TGTGCCAGCAGTCCTTCTGACAGAGATGTCAATGAGCAGTTCTTC
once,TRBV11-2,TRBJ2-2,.,CASSHVRRRTGELFF,TGTGCCAGCAGCCATGTCCGGCGGAGGACCGGGGAGTTGTTCTTT
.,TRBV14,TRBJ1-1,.,CASSLTGNTESFF,TGTGCCAGCAGCCTGACCGGGAACACTGAATCTTTCTTT
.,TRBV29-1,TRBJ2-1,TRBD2,CCVVLTSGINEQFF,TGCTGTGTTGTATTGACTAGCGGGATAAATGAGCAGTTCTTC
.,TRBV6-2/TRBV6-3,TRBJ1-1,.,CASSYCLNTEAYF,TGTGCCAGCAGTTACTGTCTGAACACTGAAGCTTACTTT
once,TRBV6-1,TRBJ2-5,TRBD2,CASIGLAGDSETQYF,TGTGCCAGCATTGGACTAGCTGGGGATTCGGAGACCCAGTACTTC
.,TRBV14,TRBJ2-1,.,CASNPDSGQLYNEQFF,TGTGCCAGCAACCCGGACAGTGGTCAGTTATACAATGAGCAGTTCTTC
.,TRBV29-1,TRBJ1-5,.,CSVRTGGADTQHF,TGCAGCGTCCGGACGGGGGGCGCCGATACGCAGCATTTT
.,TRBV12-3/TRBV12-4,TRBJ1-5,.,CASSRTNSGRGNQPQHF,TGTGCCAGCAGTCGAACCAACAGTGGGCGAGGCAATCAGCCCCAACATTTT
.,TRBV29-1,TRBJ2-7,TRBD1,CSVGDRDEQQF,TGCAGCGTTGGCGACAGGGACGAGCAGCAGTTC
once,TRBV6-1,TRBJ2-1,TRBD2,CTGSESSGSSHEQFF,TGTACCGGCAGTGAGAGTAGCGGGAGTTCCCATGAGCAGTTCTTC
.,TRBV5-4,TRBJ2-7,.,CVSSPSGRGINEQYF,TGTGTCAGCAGCCCATCCGGGAGAGGGATCAACGAGCAGTACTTC
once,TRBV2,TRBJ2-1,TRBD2,CASSFSGRANEQFF,TGTGCCAGCAGCTTTAGCGGGAGAGCCAATGAGCAGTTCTTC
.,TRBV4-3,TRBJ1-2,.,CAISQEGNNGYTF,TGCGCCATCAGCCAAGAGGGCAACAATGGCTACACCTTC
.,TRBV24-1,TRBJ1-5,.,CATIGQPNQPQHF,TGTGCCACCATTGGACAGCCTAATCAGCCCCAGCATTTT
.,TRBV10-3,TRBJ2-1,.,CAISQALVYNEQFF,TGTGCCATCTCCCAGGCCCTTGTCTACAATGAGCAATTCTTC
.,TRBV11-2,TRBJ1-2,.,CASCLDLGGGYTF,TGTGCCAGCTGCTTAGATCTGGGAGGAGGCTACACCTTC
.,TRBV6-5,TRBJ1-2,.,CASSEVGGQGGGYTF,TGTGCCAGCAGTGAAGTTGGGGGACAAGGTGGTGGCTACACCTTC